This T cell receptor (beta chain) was observed in a study of shared clonotypes between healthy human individuals (dated by TCRdb to about 2020). About the study as a whole: Three men and a couple of women, aged 18 to 49 years, made up the cohort. Between about 0.8 and 9 billion PBMCs per donor were obtained by leukapheresis. To increase sequencing depth and limit assay-specific biases, TCR repertoire library preparation and sequencing were carried out by different laboratories using diverse techniques. To estimate repertoire size and how much clonotypes are shared between individuals, the study performed deep sequencing of blood TCR repertoires from 4 to 6 healthy adults. For each donor, three plates each were used for CD4 naive and CD4 memory, two plates were used for CD8 naive, and one plate was used for CD8 memory.

TCR CDR3 regions were amplified from genomic DNA by multiplex PCR using the deep immunoSEQ assay. For each cell subset, the extracted genomic DNA was distributed evenly across all wells of several immunoSEQ 96-well plates, and each plate served as one replicate. Each replicate PCR for sorted subsets received about 180 ng genomic DNA, equal to roughly 30,000 T cell genomes. Purified libraries were quantified with a Qubit 3.0 fluorometer, sized on a Bioanalyzer 2100, and re-quantified with the KAPA Library Quantification kit. A separate single-read 150-cycle Illumina NextSeq 550 flow cell was used to sequence each immunoSEQ 96-well plate. The original pipeline was this. The immunoSEQ output contained only junctional sequences without quality scores, so filtering could not match that applied to full-length reads. Sequences were annotated with PyIR, a Python wrapper for IgBLAST v1.9, and V/J genes and CDR3 were assigned using IMGT germline references. Reads with weak V/J assignments (E-value above 1e-6), missing CDR3, stop codons, out-of-frame junctions, or ambiguous translated residues were removed. V3J clonotypes were defined as sequences sharing an identical inferred V gene, J gene, and CDR3 amino acid sequence. Percentage overlap between repertoires was computed as shared unique clonotypes divided by the size of the smaller repertoire. Richness of each repertoire was evaluated using RTK rarefaction, the Chao1 estimator, and Recon v2.1 estimates of unobserved clonotypes. Generation probabilities were computed with OLGA for all TCRbeta clonotypes obtained by the gDNA method from a handful of donors. TCRdb limited this immuneACCESS table to in-frame rearrangements with V and J called. A share of clones is missing; checked studies link under half to unresolved V genes, and the rest is unexplained. From that table come the V and J calls and clone size; the DNA was used to work out D and trimming. This sample holds about 1.5 million clones; 95% to 99% were observed only once. 0.45% of the sample lies in the top ten.

What the research found in general, with its limitations: Pairwise subsampling led to the expectation that sequencing depth would affect the degree of clonotype sharing among donors. Clonotypes shared by all four sorted-subset donors showed higher generation probabilities than non-shared clonotypes. Estimated clonotype richness was generally larger for naive than for memory subsets. The genetic and exposure-history diversity represented was limited by the small number of donors. Sampling was restricted to blood, and TCR repertoires in tissue are likely to differ from TCR repertoires in blood. Across a few donors, around 5.4% of naive CD4, over 3% of naive CD8, under 2.5% of memory CD4, and roughly 0.4% of memory CD8 clonotypes were shared. Rarefaction of sorted-subset datasets indicated incomplete sequencing despite the large sequencing depth.

The donors were healthy, HIV-negative adults who had no recently reported acute infections or vaccinations. Only Caucasian adults living in Nashville, Tennessee, USA were represented among the donors. CD4+ T cells were enriched by magnetic negative selection, after which naive cells were positively selected on CD45RA and the negative fraction was taken as the memory subset. Blood was obtained by leukapheresis, after which PBMCs were separated by Ficoll-Histopaque density gradient centrifugation and cryopreserved in liquid nitrogen vapor phase. Analytical flow cytometry was used to check the purity and quantity of each magnetically sorted T cell population. Genomic DNA was isolated from each sorted fraction and quantified by UV absorbance on a Nanodrop 2000c. The CDR3 goes from the cysteine to the phenylalanine over 16 residues. The retained sequence is limited to the CDR3, 48 bases, with the frame set at the first base. Taken from the germline V gene (reference sequence), the CDR1 and CDR2 loops are MNHEY and SMNVEV. V loses 2 bases of germline sequence and J loses 1 base, and the interval between the two ends is 12 bases.

Turning to this clone: No cognate antigen has been identified for it. Base qualities were left out, and no much larger clone turns up one base away.

The rearrangement joined TRBV27 to TRBJ1-5, with TRBD1 as a weak D call on 5 bases. The receptor was isolated from a man aged 25 to 40 in good health. The sequencing input was naive CD4+ T cells sorted from blood. The cell subset or site label here, explained by the study, means: CD45RA+ positively selected. The DNA sequence follows: TGTGCCAGCAGTTTAGGTGGACATTACAGCAATCAGCCCCAGCATTTT. This codes for CASSLGGHYSNQPQHF.